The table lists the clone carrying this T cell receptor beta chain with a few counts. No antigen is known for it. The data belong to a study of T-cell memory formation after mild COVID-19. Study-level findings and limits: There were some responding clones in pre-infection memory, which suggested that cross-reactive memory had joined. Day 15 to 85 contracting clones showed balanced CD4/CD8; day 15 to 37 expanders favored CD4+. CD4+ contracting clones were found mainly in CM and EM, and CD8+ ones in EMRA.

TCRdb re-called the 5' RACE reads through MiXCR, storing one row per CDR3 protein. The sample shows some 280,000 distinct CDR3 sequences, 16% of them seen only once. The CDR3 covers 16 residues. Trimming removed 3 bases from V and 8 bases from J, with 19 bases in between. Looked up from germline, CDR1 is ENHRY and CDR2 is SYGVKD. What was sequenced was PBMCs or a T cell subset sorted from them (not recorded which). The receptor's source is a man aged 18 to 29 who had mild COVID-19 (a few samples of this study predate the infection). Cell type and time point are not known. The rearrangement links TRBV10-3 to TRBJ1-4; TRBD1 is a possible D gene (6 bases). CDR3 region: CAISEGQSPSGEKLFF. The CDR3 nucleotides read TGTGCCATCAGTGAAGGACAGAGCCCAAGTGGAGAAAAACTGTTTTTT.